This T cell receptor (beta chain) was recorded in a study of T-cell reconstitution after alpha-beta-depleted transplantation in children. The library targeted TCRbeta and was prepared with unique molecular identifiers. One entry per CDR3 protein results from TCRdb running MiXCR on the PCR reads. The sample gives 600,000 to 700,000 distinct CDR3 sequences, roughly 17% of which show up once; 0.8% to 1.1% is in the top ten. CDR1 KGHSH and CDR2 LQKENI come from the germline V gene. This CDR3 is built from 14 residues. As for this clonotype: At one end the junction does not follow the germline gene, possibly because of a read error.

The sequences come from PBMCs from the stem cell graft donor, collected from the stem cell graft. The chain joins TRBV18 to TRBJ2-7; tentatively, D is TRBD1 (6 bases). This TCR derives from a human donor who donated a stem cell graft to a child with acute myeloid leukemia. This chain's CDR3 is CASSPPDSSFEQYF. The CDR3 nucleotides are TGTGCCAGCTCACCCCCGGACAGTTCCTTCGAGCAGTACTTC.